The present T cell receptor (beta chain) was sequenced within a study of cytomegalovirus exposure and HLA in healthy donors. Study results and caveats: Upon later analysis, HLA-associated TCR beta chains proved more clonally expanded than other, equally common chains. Researchers reported that a few CMV-associated chains were confirmed in vitro as CMV antigen-specific.

Germline V lookup: CDR1 SGDLS, CDR2 YYNGEE. The V and J ends lost 0 bases and 6 bases respectively, with 16 bases between them. The CDR3 is 16 residues long. With 60 Vbeta and 13 Jbeta primers, the PCR was carried out. Assay used: immunoSEQ multiplex PCR; TCRdb lists only in-frame clones, some missing. This table holds approximately 160,000 clones, around 80% found once. Note on this clone: Its target is not known.

Sequencing was done on a sample of PBMCs. The rearrangement uses TRBV9 and TRBJ2-4, with a possible D match to TRBD2 (5 bases). This sequence originates from a man younger than 40 in good health and CMV-seropositive. CDR3 DNA: TGTGCCAGCAGCGTAGAGGGAGCTGCCCGGGGAAACATTCAGTACTTC. Its translation is CASSVEGAARGNIQYF.